The rows below give T cell receptor beta chains drawn from one sample of a study of T cells after posttransplantation cyclophosphamide. The assay was immunoSEQ multiplex PCR, and TCRdb's table has in-frame clones only and misses some. The sample consists of around 20,000 clones, approximately 98% of them appearing once. Sequenced material: naive CD4+ T cells sorted from PBMCs. Receptor source: a man in his forties in good health, CMV-negative, and a related stem cell transplant donor. Both conserved end residues are part of each CDR3. The D gene is left open where the match is weak. Size is omitted from some rows. Given values are once, few, many or a class for expanded clones.

V gene: TRBV12-5; D gene: TRBD1; J gene: TRBJ2-2; clone size: .; CDR3 DNA: TGTGCTAGTGGTTTCTCCCGGGACAGGGGTACCGGGGAGCTGTTTTTT; CDR3 protein: CASGFSRDRGTGELFF
V gene: TRBV28; D gene: .; J gene: TRBJ1-1; clone size: .; CDR3 DNA: TGTGCCAGCAGTCGTTCGCGGACAGCCCTGAACACTGAAGCTTTCTTT; CDR3 protein: CASSRSRTALNTEAFF
V gene: TRBV11-2; D gene: TRBD1; J gene: TRBJ1-3; clone size: once; CDR3 DNA: TGTGCCAGCAGCTTCACAGGGGAGTCAAGAAACACCATATATTTT; CDR3 protein: CASSFTGESRNTIYF
V gene: TRBV7-2; D gene: .; J gene: TRBJ1-2; clone size: .; CDR3 DNA: TGTGCCAGCAGCACCGGACGGGACTCCTTCTATGGCTACACCTTC; CDR3 protein: CASSTGRDSFYGYTF
V gene: TRBV6-5; D gene: .; J gene: TRBJ2-4; clone size: .; CDR3 DNA: TGTGCCAGCAGCCAAATCCCAGGAACCATTCAGTACTTC; CDR3 protein: CASSQIPGTIQYF
V gene: TRBV27; D gene: .; J gene: TRBJ1-2; clone size: .; CDR3 DNA: TGTGCCAGCAGTTTACAGGGGCGTGGGAACTATGGCTACACCTTC; CDR3 protein: CASSLQGRGNYGYTF
V gene: TRBV28; D gene: .; J gene: TRBJ2-3; clone size: .; CDR3 DNA: TGTGCCAGCAGTCCTACCCCGAGCGATACGCAGTATTTT; CDR3 protein: CASSPTPSDTQYF
V gene: TRBV30; D gene: TRBD1; J gene: TRBJ1-2; clone size: .; CDR3 DNA: TGTGCCTGGACCCCCGACAGGGGGCCTTTTGGCTACACCTTC; CDR3 protein: CAWTPDRGPFGYTF
V gene: TRBV30; D gene: TRBD2; J gene: TRBJ2-3; clone size: .; CDR3 DNA: TGTGCCTGGACTGTGGCGGGAGCGGGTACGCAGTATTTT; CDR3 protein: CAWTVAGAGTQYF
V gene: TRBV5-1; D gene: .; J gene: TRBJ1-4; clone size: once; CDR3 DNA: TGCGCCAGCAGCTTGGGGAGTAATGACGAAAAACTGTTTTTT; CDR3 protein: CASSLGSNDEKLFF
V gene: TRBV18; D gene: TRBD1; J gene: TRBJ1-3; clone size: .; CDR3 DNA: TGTGCCAGCTCGCTGGGACAGGGGGACGGAAACACCATATATTTT; CDR3 protein: CASSLGQGDGNTIYF
V gene: TRBV4-1; D gene: TRBD1; J gene: TRBJ1-1; clone size: .; CDR3 DNA: TGCGCCAGCAGCCAGGTAGCAGGGGGGTCTCTGGCTGAAGCTTTCTTT; CDR3 protein: CASSQVAGGSLAEAFF
V gene: TRBV19; D gene: TRBD1; J gene: TRBJ2-1; clone size: .; CDR3 DNA: TGTGCCAGTAGTACACTCCCGGGACAGGGAAAGAGCAATGAGCAGTTCTTC; CDR3 protein: CASSTLPGQGKSNEQFF
V gene: TRBV2; D gene: .; J gene: TRBJ1-1; clone size: .; CDR3 DNA: TGTGCCAGCGGGGCGGGGCTGAACACTGAAGCTTTCTTT; CDR3 protein: CASGAGLNTEAFF
V gene: TRBV5-1; D gene: .; J gene: TRBJ1-5; clone size: .; CDR3 DNA: TGCGCCAGCAGCTTGGATCCAGGTAACAATCAGCCCCAGCATTTT; CDR3 protein: CASSLDPGNNQPQHF
V gene: TRBV9; D gene: TRBD1; J gene: TRBJ1-3; clone size: once; CDR3 DNA: TGTGCCAGCAGCGTTTCAGGGGGCGGTGGAAACACCATATATTTT; CDR3 protein: CASSVSGGGGNTIYF
V gene: TRBV28; D gene: .; J gene: TRBJ1-1; clone size: .; CDR3 DNA: TGTGCCAGCAGTTTTAGATTGAACACTGAAGCTTTCTTT; CDR3 protein: CASSFRLNTEAFF
V gene: TRBV6-5; D gene: TRBD1; J gene: TRBJ2-7; clone size: .; CDR3 DNA: TGTGCCAGCACGCGGGACAGGGGGAGTCGCGAGCAGTACTTC; CDR3 protein: CASTRDRGSREQYF
V gene: TRBV6-6; D gene: .; J gene: TRBJ1-4; clone size: .; CDR3 DNA: TGTGCCAGCAGGCCAGTACAGGGCTCTAGGGAAAAACTGTTTTTT; CDR3 protein: CASRPVQGSREKLFF
V gene: TRBV6-5; D gene: TRBD1; J gene: TRBJ2-2; clone size: .; CDR3 DNA: TGTGCCATATCACGAAGACAGGGCGGCGAGCTGTTTTTT; CDR3 protein: CAISRRQGGELFF
V gene: TRBV19; D gene: .; J gene: TRBJ1-1; clone size: once; CDR3 DNA: TGTGCCAGTAGCGGACAGTTGAACACTGAAGCTTTCTTT; CDR3 protein: CASSGQLNTEAFF
V gene: TRBV7-9; D gene: .; J gene: TRBJ1-5; clone size: .; CDR3 DNA: TGTGCCAGCAGCTTAGGCGGAGGCAATCAGCCCCAGCATTTT; CDR3 protein: CASSLGGGNQPQHF
V gene: TRBV7-2; D gene: TRBD1; J gene: TRBJ1-2; clone size: .; CDR3 DNA: TGTGCCAGCAGACAGGGGTTCGGAGGCGGCTACACCTTC; CDR3 protein: CASRQGFGGGYTF
V gene: TRBV6-1; D gene: TRBD2; J gene: TRBJ2-3; clone size: .; CDR3 DNA: TGTGCCAGCAGTGGACTAGCGGGGAGCACAGATACGCAGTATTTT; CDR3 protein: CASSGLAGSTDTQYF
V gene: TRBV10-3; D gene: .; J gene: TRBJ2-7; clone size: .; CDR3 DNA: TGTGCCATCAGTGGCCAACTGACGGGGAGCTCCTACGAGCAGTACTTC; CDR3 protein: CAISGQLTGSSYEQYF
V gene: TRBV2; D gene: .; J gene: TRBJ2-5; clone size: .; CDR3 DNA: TGTGCCGGCGCCGGAGTACCAAGGGAGACCCAGTACTTC; CDR3 protein: CAGAGVPRETQYF
V gene: TRBV27; D gene: .; J gene: TRBJ1-4; clone size: .; CDR3 DNA: TGTGCCAGCCGGGGGGGAGGGGGATCGAATGAAAAACTGTTTTTT; CDR3 protein: CASRGGGGSNEKLFF
V gene: TRBV30; D gene: TRBD1; J gene: TRBJ1-4; clone size: .; CDR3 DNA: TGTGCCTGGAGTCAGGACAGGCCTAATGAAAAACTGTTTTTT; CDR3 protein: CAWSQDRPNEKLFF
V gene: TRBV6-6; D gene: .; J gene: TRBJ1-2; clone size: .; CDR3 DNA: TGTGCCAGCAGTTTGAGCAGCGATAACTATGGCTACACCTTC; CDR3 protein: CASSLSSDNYGYTF
V gene: TRBV7-9; D gene: TRBD2; J gene: TRBJ2-1; clone size: .; CDR3 DNA: TGTGCCAGCAGCTCGAGAGCGGGAGGGCCAGTCAATGAGCAGTTCTTC; CDR3 protein: CASSSRAGGPVNEQFF
V gene: TRBV11-2; D gene: TRBD2; J gene: TRBJ2-1; clone size: .; CDR3 DNA: TGTGCCAGCAGCTTAGGAGGCGGGAGGGACAATGAGCAGTTCTTC; CDR3 protein: CASSLGGGRDNEQFF